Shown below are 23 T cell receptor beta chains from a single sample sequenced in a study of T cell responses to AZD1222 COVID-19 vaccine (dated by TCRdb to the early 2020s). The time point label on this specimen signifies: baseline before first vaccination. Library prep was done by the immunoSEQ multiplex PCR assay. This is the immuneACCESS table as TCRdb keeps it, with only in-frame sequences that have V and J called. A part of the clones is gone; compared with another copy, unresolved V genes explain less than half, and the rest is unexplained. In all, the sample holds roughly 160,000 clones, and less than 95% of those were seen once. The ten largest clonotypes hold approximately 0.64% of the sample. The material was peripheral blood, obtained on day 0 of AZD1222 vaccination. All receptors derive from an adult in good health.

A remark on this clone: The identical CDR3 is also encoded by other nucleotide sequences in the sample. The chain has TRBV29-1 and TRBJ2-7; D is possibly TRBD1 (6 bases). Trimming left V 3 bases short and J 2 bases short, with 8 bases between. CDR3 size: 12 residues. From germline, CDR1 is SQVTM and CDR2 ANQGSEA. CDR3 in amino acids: CSVEDRAYEQYF. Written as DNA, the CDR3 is TGCAGCGTTGAGGACAGAGCCTACGAGCAGTACTTC.

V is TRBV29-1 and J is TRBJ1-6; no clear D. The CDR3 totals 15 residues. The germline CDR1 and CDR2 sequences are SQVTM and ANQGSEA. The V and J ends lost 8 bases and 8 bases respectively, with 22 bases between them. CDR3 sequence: CSPTLPSSGHSPLHF. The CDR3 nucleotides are TGCAGCCCCACCCTCCCCTCTTCTGGTCATTCACCCCTCCACTTT.

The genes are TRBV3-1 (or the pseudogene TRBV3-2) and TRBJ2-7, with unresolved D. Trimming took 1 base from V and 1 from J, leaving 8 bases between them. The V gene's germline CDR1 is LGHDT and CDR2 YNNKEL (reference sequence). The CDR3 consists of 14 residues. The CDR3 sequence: CASSQGTQSYEQYF. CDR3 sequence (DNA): TGTGCCAGCAGCCAAGGGACCCAGTCCTACGAGCAGTACTTC.

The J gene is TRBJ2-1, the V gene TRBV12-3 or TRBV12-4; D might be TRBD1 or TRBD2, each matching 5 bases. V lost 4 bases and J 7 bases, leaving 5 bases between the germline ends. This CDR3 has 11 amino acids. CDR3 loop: CASSWGNEQFF. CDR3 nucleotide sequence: TGTGCCAGCAGTTGGGGGAATGAGCAGTTCTTC.

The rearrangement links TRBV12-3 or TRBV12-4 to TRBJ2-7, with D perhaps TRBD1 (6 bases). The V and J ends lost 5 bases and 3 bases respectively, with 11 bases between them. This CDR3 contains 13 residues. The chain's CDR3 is CASSPRGRYEQYF. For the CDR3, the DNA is TGTGCCAGCAGTCCCAGGGGTCGCTACGAGCAGTACTTC.

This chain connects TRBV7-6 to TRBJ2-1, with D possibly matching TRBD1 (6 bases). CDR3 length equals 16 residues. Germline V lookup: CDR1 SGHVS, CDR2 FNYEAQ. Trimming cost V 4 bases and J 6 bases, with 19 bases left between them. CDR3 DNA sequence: TGTGCCAGCAGCTCCTATTCAAGGGGGACCCTCAATGAGCAGTTCTTC. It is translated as CASSSYSRGTLNEQFF.

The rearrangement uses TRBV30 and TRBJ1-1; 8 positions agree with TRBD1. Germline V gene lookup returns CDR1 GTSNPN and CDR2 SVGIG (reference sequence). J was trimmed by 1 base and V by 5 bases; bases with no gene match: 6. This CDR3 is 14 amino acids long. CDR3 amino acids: CAWGQGMTNTEAFF. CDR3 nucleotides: TGTGCCTGGGGACAGGGCATGACGAACACTGAAGCTTTCTTT.

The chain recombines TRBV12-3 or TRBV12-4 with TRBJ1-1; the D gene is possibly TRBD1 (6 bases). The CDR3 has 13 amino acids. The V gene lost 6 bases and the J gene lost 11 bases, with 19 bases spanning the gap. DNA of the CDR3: TGTGCCAGCAGCCCTAGTACAGGGTTCGGGGCTTTCTTT. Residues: CASSPSTGFGAFF.

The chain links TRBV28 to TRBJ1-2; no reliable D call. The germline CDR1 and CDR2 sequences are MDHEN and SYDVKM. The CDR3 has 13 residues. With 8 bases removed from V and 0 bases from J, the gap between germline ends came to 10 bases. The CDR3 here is CASGAASNYGYTF. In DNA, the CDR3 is TGTGCCAGCGGCGCAGCCTCTAACTATGGCTACACCTTC.

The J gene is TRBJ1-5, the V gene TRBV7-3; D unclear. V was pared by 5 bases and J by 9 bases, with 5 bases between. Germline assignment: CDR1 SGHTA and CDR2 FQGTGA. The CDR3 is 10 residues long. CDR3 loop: CASSPRPQHF. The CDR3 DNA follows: TGTGCCAGCAGCCCCAGGCCCCAGCATTTT.

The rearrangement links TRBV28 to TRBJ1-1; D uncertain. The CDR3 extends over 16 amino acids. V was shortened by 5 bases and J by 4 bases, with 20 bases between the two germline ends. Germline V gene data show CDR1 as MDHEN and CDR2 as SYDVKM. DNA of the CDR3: TGTGCCAGCAGTCCCCCCGTGGGAGGGTCAGCCACTGAAGCTTTCTTT. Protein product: CASSPPVGGSATEAFF.

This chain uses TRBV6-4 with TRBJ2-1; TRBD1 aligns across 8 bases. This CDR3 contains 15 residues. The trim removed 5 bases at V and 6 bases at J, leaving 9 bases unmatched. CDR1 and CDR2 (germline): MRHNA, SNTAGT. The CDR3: CASSKGQGDTNEQFF. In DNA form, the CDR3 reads TGTGCCAGCAGTAAAGGACAGGGAGATACCAATGAGCAGTTCTTC.

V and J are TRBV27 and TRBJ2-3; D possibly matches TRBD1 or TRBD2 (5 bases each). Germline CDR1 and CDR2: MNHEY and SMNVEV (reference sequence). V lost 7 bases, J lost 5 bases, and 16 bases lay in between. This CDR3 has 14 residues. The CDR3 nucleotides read TGTGCCAGCACCATCCGGGACCCAAAAGATACGCAGTATTTT. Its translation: CASTIRDPKDTQYF.

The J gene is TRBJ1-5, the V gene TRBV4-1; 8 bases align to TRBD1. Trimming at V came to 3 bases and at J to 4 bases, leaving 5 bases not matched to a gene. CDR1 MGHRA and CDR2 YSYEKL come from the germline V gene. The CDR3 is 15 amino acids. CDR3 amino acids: CASSHGQGGNQPQHF. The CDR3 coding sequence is TGCGCCAGCAGCCACGGACAGGGAGGAAATCAGCCCCAGCATTTT.

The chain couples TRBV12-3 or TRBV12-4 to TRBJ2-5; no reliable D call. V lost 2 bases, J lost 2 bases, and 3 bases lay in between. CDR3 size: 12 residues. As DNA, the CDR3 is TGTGCCAGCAGTTTAAGACAAGAGACCCAGTACTTC. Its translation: CASSLRQETQYF.

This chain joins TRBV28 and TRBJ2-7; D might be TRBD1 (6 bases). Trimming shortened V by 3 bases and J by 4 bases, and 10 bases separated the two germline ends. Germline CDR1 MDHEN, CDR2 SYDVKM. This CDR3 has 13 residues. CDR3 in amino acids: CASSFLQGYEQYF. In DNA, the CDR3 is TGTGCCAGCAGTTTCCTACAGGGATACGAGCAGTACTTC.

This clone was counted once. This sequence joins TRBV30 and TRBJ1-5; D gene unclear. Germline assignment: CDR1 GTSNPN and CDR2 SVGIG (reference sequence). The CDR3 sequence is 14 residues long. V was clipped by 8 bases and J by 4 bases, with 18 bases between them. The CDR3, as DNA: TGTGCCGTGGACCAGACTCTTCGAAATCAGCCCCAGCATTTT. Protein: CAVDQTLRNQPQHF.

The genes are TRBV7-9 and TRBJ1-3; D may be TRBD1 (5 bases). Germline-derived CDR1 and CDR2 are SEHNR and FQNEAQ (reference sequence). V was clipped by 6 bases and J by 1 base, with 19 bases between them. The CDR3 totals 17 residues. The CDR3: CASSLLQGLRSGNTIYF. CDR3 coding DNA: TGTGCCAGCAGTCTTTTGCAGGGCCTGCGATCTGGAAACACCATATATTTT.

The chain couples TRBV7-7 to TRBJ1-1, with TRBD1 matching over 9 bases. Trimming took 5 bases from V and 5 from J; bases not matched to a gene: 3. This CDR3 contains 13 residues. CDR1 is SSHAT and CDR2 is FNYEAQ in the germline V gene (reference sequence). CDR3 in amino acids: CASSRDRETEAFF. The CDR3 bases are TGTGCCAGCAGCAGGGACAGGGAAACTGAAGCTTTCTTT.

CDR3 sequence reads: CASQFLNTEAFF. CDR3 nucleotide sequence: TGTGCCAGCCAATTCCTAAACACTGAAGCTTTCTTT. The chain couples TRBV6-5 to TRBJ1-1; no firm D call. CDR3 size: 12 residues. Germline CDR1 reads MNHEY; CDR2 reads SVGAGI. Between the trimmed V and J ends, which lost 8 bases and 2 bases, there was a span of 9 bases.

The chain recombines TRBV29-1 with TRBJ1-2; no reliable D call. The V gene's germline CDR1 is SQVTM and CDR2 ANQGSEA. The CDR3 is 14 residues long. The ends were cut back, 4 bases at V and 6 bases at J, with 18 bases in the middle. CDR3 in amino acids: CSVGRAPPPDGYTF. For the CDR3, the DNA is TGCAGCGTTGGACGGGCCCCACCCCCTGATGGCTACACCTTC. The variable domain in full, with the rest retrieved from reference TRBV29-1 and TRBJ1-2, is SAVISQKPSRDICQRGTSLTIQCQVDSQVTMMFWYRQQPGQSLTLIATANQGSEATYESGFVIDKFPISRPNLTFSTLTVSNMSPEDSSIYLCSVGRAPPPDGYTFGSGTRLTVV.

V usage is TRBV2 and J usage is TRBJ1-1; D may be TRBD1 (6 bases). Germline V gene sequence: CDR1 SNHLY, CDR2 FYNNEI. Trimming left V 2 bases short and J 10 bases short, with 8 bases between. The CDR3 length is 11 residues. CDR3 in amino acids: CASSERGAAFF. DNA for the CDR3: TGTGCCAGCAGTGAAAGGGGGGCAGCTTTCTTT.

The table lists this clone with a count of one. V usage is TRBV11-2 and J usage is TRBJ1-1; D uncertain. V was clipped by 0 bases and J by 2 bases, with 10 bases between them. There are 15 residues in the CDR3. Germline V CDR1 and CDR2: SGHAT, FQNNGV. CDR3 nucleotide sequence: TGTGCCAGCAGCTTAGACCAGCTCAGAAACACTGAAGCTTTCTTT. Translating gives CASSLDQLRNTEAFF.